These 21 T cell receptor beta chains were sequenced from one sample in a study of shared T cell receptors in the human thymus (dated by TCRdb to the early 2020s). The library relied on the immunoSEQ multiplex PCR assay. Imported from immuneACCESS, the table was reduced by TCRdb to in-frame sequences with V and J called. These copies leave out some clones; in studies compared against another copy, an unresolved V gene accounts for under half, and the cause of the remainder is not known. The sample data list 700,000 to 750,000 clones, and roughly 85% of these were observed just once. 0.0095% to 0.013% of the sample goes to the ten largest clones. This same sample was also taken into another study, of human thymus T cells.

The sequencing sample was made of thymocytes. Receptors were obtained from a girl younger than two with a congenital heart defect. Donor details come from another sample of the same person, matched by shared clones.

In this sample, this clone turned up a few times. The CDR3 spells CASSPQPTGWAYGYTF. As DNA, the CDR3 is TGTGCCAGCTCACCACAGCCGACAGGGTGGGCCTATGGCTACACCTTC. The genes are TRBV18 and TRBJ1-2, with TRBD1 matching 7 bases. The germline gives CDR1 KGHSH, CDR2 LQKENI. The trim removed 1 base at V and 4 bases at J, leaving 9 bases unmatched. The CDR3 covers 16 residues.

The DNA of the CDR3 is TGCGCCAGCAGCTTGGTGGCCTCTAACACCGGGGAGCTGTTTTTT. Translating gives CASSLVASNTGELFF. The J gene is TRBJ2-2, the V gene TRBV5-1; D remains unclear. Germline values: CDR1 SGHRS, CDR2 YFSETQ. Trimming left V 0 bases short and J 2 bases short, with 8 bases between. The CDR3 has 15 residues.

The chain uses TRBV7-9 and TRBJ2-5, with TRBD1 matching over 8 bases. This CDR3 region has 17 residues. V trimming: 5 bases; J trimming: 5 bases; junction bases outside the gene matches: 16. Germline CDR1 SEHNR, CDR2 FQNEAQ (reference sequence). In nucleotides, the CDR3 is TGTGCCAGCAGCCCAGATTCCGGGACAGGCCATGGGGAGACCCAGTACTTC. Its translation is CASSPDSGTGHGETQYF.

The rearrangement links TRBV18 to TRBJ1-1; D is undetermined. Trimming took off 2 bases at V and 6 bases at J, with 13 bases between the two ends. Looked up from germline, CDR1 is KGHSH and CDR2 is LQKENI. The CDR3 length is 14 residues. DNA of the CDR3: TGTGCCAGCTCACCATTTGGCTTTATCGCTGAAGCTTTCTTT. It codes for CASSPFGFIAEAFF. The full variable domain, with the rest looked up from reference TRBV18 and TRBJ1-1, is NAGVMQNPRHLVRRRGQEARLRCSPMKGHSHVYWYRQLPEEGLKFMVYLQKENIIDESGMPKERFSAEFPKEGPSILRIQQVVRGDSAAYFCASSPFGFIAEAFFGQGTRLTVV.

For the CDR3, the DNA is TGTGCCAGCAGCTTATCCCACAGGGGTGGGGGCTACACCTTC. It codes for CASSLSHRGGGYTF. V and J are TRBV7-2 and TRBJ1-2, with 7 bases lining up with TRBD1. This CDR3 region has 14 residues. The V gene's germline CDR1 is SGHTA and CDR2 FQGNSA. The V gene end was trimmed by 2 bases and the J gene end by 8 bases; junction bases not matched to a gene: 8. The full variable domain, rest sourced from reference TRBV7-2 and TRBJ1-2, is GAGVSQSPSNKVTEKGKDVELRCDPISGHTALYWYRQSLGQGLEFLIYFQGNSAPDKSGLPSDRFSAERTGGSVSTLTIQRTQQEDSAVYLCASSLSHRGGGYTFGSGTRLTVV.

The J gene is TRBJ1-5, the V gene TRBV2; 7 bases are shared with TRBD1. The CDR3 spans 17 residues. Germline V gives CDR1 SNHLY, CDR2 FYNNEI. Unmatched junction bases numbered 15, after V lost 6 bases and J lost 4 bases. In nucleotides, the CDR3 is TGTGCCAGCAGCGGACGGGACAGAATAACCCAAAATCAGCCCCAGCATTTT. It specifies CASSGRDRITQNQPQHF.

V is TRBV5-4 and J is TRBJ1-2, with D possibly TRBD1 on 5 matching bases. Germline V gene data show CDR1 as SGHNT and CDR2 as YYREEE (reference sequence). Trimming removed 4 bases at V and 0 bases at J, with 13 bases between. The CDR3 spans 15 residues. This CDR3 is CASSPRGGTNYGYTF. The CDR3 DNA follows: TGTGCCAGCAGCCCTCGGGGGGGAACTAACTATGGCTACACCTTC.

For the CDR3, the DNA is TGTGCCAGCAGCTTGAGGCTGCAACCTCGAACCTACGAGCAGTACTTC. Translating gives CASSLRLQPRTYEQYF. V usage is TRBV11-2 and J usage is TRBJ2-7, with D hard to call. CDR1 and CDR2 (germline): SGHAT, FQNNGV. CDR3 size: 16 residues. V was shortened by 3 bases and J by 2 bases, with 17 bases between the two germline ends.

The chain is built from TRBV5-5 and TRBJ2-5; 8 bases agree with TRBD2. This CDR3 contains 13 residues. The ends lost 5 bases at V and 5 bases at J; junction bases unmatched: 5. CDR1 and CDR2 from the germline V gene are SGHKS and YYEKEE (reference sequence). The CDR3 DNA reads TGTGCCAGCAGTGTAGCGGGGTGGGAGACCCAGTACTTC. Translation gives CASSVAGWETQYF.

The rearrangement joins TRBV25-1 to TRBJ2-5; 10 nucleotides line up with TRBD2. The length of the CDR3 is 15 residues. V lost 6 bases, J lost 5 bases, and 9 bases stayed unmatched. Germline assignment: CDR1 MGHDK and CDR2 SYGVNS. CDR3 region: CASREKRGGKETQYF. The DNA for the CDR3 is TGTGCCAGCAGGGAAAAGCGGGGGGGCAAGGAGACCCAGTACTTC.

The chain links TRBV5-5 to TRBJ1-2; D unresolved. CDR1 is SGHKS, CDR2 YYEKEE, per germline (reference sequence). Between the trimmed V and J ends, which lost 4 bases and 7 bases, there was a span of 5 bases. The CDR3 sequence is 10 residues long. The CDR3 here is CASSGGGYTF. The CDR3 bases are TGTGCCAGCAGCGGCGGTGGCTACACCTTC.

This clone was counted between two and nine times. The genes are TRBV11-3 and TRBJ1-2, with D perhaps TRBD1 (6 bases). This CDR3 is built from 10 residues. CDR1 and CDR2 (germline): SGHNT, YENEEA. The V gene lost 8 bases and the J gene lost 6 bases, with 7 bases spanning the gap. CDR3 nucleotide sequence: TGTGCCAGCTCAGGGGATGGCTACACCTTC. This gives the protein CASSGDGYTF. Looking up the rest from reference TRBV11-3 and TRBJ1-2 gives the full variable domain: EAGVVQSPRYKIIEKKQPVAFWCNPISGHNTLYWYLQNLGQGPELLIRYENEEAVDDSQLPKDRFSAERLKGVDSTLKIQPAELGDSAVYLCASSGDGYTFGSGTRLTVV.

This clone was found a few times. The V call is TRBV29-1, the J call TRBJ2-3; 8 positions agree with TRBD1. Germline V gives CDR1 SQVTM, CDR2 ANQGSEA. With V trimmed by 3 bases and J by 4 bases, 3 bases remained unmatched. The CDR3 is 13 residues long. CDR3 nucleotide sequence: TGCAGCGTTGAGGGGACAGGAGCAGATACGCAGTATTTT. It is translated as CSVEGTGADTQYF.

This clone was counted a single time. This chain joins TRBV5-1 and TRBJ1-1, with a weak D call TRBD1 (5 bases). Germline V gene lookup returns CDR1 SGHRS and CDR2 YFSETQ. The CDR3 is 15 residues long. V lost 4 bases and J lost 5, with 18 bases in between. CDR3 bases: TGCGCCAGCAGCCCCCGGGGACTTGATGAAACTGAAGCTTTCTTT. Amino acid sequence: CASSPRGLDETEAFF.

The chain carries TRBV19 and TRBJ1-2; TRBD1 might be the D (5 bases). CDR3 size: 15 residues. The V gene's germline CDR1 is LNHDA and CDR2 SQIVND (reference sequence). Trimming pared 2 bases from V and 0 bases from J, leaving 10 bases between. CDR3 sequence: CASSIWGSSNYGYTF. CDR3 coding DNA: TGTGCCAGTAGTATATGGGGCAGTTCTAACTATGGCTACACCTTC.

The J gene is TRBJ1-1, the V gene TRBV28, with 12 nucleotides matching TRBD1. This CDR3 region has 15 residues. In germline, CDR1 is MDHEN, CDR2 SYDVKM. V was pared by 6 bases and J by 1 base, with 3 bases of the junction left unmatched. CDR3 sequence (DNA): TGTGCCAGCAGGGGGACAGGGGGCGCGAACACTGAAGCTTTCTTT. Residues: CASRGTGGANTEAFF.

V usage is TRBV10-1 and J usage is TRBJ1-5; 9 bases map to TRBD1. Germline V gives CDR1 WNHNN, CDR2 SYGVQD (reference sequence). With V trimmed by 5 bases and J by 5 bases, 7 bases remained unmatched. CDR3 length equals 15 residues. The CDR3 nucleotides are TGCGCCAGCAGTAGGACAGGGGTTGGGGATCAGCCCCAGCATTTT. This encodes CASSRTGVGDQPQHF.

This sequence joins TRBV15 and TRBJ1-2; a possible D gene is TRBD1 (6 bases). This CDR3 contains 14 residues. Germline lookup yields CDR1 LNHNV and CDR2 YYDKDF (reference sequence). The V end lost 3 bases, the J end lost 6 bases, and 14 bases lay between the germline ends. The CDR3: CATSSGGGPDGYTF. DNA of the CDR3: TGTGCCACCAGCAGTGGGGGCGGACCCGATGGCTACACCTTC.

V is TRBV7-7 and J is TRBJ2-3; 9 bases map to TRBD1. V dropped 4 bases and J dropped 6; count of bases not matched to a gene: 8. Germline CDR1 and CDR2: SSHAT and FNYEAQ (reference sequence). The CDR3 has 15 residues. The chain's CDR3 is CASSSGDRVGDTQYF. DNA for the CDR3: TGTGCCAGCAGCTCGGGGGACAGGGTGGGGGATACGCAGTATTTT.

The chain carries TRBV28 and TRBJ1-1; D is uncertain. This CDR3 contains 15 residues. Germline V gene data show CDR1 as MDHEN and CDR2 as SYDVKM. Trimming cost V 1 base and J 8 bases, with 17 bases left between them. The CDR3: CASSLSHLVPKEAFF. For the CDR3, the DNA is TGTGCCAGCAGTTTATCTCATTTAGTTCCCAAAGAAGCTTTCTTT.

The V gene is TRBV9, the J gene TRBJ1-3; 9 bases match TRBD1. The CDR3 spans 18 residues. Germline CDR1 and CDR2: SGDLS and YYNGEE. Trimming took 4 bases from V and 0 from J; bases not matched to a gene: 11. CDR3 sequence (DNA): TGTGCCAGCAGCCACGGGACAGGGAGTCCTTACTCTGGAAACACCATATATTTT. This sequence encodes CASSHGTGSPYSGNTIYF.